This T cell receptor (beta chain) was recorded in a study of blood T cell repertoires in COVID-19. Across the study: Acute-phase and convalescent COVID-19 samples originated in the United States, Italy and Spain.

Repertoires were generated with immunoSEQ multiplex PCR, while TCRdb's copy carries only in-frame clones and drops some. The sample shows 20,000 to 30,000 clones, under 95% of them seen only once. Germline V gives CDR1 SNHLY, CDR2 FYNNEI. The CDR3 length is 14 residues. With respect to this clone: One end of the junction fails to match germline, which may point to a read error.

This clonotype was sampled from a man aged 65 to 79 with active COVID-19. What was sequenced was peripheral blood. The V call is TRBV2, the J call TRBJ1-2, with no clear D. This CDR3 is CASREGEVYYGYTF. The CDR3 DNA reads TGTGCCAGCAGGGAAGGCGAGGTATACTATGGCTACACCTTC.